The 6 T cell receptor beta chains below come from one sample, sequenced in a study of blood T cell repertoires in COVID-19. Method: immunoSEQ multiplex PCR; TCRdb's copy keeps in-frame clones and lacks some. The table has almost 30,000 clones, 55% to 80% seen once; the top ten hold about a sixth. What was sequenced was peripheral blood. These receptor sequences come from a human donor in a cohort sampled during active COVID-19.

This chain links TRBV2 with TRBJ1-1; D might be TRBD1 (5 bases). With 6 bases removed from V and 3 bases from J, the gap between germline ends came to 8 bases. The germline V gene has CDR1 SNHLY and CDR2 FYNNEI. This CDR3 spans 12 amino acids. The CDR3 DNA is TGTGCCAGCAGGCCAGGGTACACTGAAGCTTTCTTT. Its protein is CASRPGYTEAFF.

The CDR3 nucleotides read TGTGCCAGTAAACCCCGTTCGGGAGGGAGGGGGAGCACAGATACGCAGTATTTT. Translation gives CASKPRSGGRGSTDTQYF. The chain links TRBV19 to TRBJ2-3; 8 bases are shared with TRBD2. The CDR3 is 18 residues long. The J segment lost 0 bases and the V segment lost 7 bases, leaving 15 bases of the junction unmatched. Germline CDR1 and CDR2: LNHDA and SQIVND (reference sequence).

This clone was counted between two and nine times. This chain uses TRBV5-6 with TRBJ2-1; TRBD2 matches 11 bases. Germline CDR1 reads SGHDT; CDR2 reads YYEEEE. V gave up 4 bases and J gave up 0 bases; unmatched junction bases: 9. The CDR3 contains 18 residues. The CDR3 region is CASSRRTSGWSSYNEQFF. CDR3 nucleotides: TGTGCCAGCAGCCGCCGGACTAGCGGGTGGAGCTCCTACAATGAGCAGTTCTTC.

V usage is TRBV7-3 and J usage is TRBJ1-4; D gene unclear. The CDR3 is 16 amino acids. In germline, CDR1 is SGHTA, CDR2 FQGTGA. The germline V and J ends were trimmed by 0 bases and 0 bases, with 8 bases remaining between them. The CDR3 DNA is TGTGCCAGCAGCTTAACTACGGTTGCAACTAATGAAAAACTGTTTTTT. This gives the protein CASSLTTVATNEKLFF.

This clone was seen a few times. CDR3 in amino acids: CASSQGLAGTTYEQYF. CDR3 DNA: TGCGCCAGCAGCCAAGGTCTAGCGGGAACTACTTACGAGCAGTACTTC. The chain uses TRBV4-3 and TRBJ2-7, with 9 bases lining up with TRBD2. This CDR3 has 16 amino acids. The J segment lost 4 bases and the V segment lost 1 base, leaving 8 bases of the junction unmatched. Germline CDR1 is LGHNA and CDR2 is YSLEER.

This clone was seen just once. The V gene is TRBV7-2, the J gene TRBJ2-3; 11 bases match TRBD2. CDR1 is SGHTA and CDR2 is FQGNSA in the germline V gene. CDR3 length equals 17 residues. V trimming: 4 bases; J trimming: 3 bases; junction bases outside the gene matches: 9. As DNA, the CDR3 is TGTGCCAGCAGCTACCCGCTAGCGGGAGGCTTGACAGATACGCAGTATTTT. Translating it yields CASSYPLAGGLTDTQYF.